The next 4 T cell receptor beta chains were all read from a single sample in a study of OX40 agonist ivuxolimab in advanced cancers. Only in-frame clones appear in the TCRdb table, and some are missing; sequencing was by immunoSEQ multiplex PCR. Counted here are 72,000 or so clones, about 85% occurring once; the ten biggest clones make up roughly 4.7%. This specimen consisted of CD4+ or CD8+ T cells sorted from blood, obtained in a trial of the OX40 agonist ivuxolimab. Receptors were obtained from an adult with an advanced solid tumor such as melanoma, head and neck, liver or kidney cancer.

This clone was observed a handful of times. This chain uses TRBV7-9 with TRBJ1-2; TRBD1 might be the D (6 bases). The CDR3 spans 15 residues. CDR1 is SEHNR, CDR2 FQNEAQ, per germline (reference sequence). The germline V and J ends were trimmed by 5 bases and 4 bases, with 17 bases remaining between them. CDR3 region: CASSPSVRGIYGYTF. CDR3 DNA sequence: TGTGCCAGCAGCCCCTCGGTGAGGGGGATCTATGGCTACACCTTC.

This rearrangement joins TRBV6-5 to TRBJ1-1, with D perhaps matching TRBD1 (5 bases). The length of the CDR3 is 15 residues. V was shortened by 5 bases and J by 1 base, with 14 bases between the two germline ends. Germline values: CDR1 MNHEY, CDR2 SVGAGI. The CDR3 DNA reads TGTGCCAGCAGTGCCCAGGGTTTGGGGAACACTGAAGCTTTCTTT. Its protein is CASSAQGLGNTEAFF.

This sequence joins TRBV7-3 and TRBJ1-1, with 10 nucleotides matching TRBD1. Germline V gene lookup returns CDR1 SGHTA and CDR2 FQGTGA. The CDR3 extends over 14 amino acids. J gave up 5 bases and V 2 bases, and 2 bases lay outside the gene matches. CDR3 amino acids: CASSLRQGATEAFF. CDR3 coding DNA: TGTGCCAGCAGCTTACGACAGGGGGCGACTGAAGCTTTCTTT.

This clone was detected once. CDR3 sequence (DNA): TGCGCCAGCAGCTTCGGGACAGGGTTCTCACCCCTCCACTTT. Translating gives CASSFGTGFSPLHF. V usage is TRBV5-1 and J usage is TRBJ1-6, with TRBD1 matching over 9 bases. Germline CDR1 reads SGHRS; CDR2 reads YFSETQ. CDR3 length: 14 amino acids. V dropped 2 bases and J dropped 10; count of bases not matched to a gene: 4. The full variable domain, rest sourced from reference TRBV5-1 and TRBJ1-6, is KAGVTQTPRYLIKTRGQQVTLSCSPISGHRSVSWYQQTPGQGLQFLFEYFSETQRNKGNFPGRFSGRQFSNSRSEMNVSTLELGDSALYLCASSFGTGFSPLHFGNGTRLTVT.